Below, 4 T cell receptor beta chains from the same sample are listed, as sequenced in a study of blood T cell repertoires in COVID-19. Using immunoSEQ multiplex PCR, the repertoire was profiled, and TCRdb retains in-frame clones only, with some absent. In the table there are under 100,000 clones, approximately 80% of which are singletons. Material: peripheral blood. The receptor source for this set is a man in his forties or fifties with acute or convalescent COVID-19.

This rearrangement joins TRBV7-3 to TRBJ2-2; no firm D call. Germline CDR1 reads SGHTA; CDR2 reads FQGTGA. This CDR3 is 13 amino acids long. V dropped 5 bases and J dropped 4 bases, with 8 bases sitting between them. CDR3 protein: CASSASATGELFF. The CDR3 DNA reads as TGTGCCAGCAGCGCTAGTGCCACCGGGGAGCTGTTTTTT.

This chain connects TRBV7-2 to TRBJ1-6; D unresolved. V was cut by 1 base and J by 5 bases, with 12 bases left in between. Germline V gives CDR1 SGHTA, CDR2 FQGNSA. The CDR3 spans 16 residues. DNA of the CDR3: TGTGCCAGCAGCTTAGGGTTTGGCGGGGATAATTCACCCCTCCACTTT. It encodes CASSLGFGGDNSPLHF.

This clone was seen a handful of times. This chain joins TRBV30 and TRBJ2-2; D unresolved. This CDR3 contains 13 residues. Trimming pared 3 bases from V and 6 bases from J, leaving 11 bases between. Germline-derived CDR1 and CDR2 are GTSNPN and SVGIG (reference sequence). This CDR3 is CAWRLFSPGELFF. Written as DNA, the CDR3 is TGTGCCTGGAGACTCTTTTCACCCGGGGAGCTGTTTTTT.

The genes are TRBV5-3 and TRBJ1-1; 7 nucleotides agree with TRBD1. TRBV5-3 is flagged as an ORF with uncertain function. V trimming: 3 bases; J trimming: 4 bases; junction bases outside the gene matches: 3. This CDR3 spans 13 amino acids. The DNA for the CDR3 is TGTGCCAGAAGCTCTACAGGGGCCACTGAAGCTTTCTTT. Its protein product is CARSSTGATEAFF.